This TCR beta chain was found in a study of blood T cell repertoires in COVID-19. About the study: The cDNA or gDNA used as material had been derived from T cells, B-cell-depleted T cells, or PBMCs.

V dropped 7 bases and J dropped 4 bases, with 10 bases sitting between them. CDR3 size: 12 residues. Germline V gene lookup returns CDR1 LNHDA and CDR2 SQIVND (reference sequence). Measured with immunoSEQ multiplex PCR; TCRdb has only the in-frame clones, and not every one. The sample holds about 69,000 clones; roughly 79% are singletons and the top ten take around 47%. The material sequenced was peripheral blood. V is TRBV19 and J is TRBJ1-1, with unresolved D. The receptor's source is a human donor in a cohort sampled during active COVID-19. The CDR3 DNA reads as TGTGCCAGTATTAGCCGGGGCACTGAAGCTTTCTTT. It specifies CASISRGTEAFF.